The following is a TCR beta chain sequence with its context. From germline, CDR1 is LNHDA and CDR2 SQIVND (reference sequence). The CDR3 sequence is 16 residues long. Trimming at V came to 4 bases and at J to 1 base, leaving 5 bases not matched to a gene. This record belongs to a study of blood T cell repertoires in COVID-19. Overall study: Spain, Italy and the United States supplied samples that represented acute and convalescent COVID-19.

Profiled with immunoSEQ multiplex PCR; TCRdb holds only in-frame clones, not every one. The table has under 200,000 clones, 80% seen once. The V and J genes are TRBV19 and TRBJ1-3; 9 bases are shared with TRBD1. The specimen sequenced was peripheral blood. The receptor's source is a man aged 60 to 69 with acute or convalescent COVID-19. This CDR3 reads CASSTGQGISGNTIYF. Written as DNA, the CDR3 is TGTGCCAGTAGTACGGGACAGGGCATTTCTGGAAACACCATATATTTT.